The present T cell receptor (beta chain) was sequenced within a study of regulatory T cells in long-lasting Graves disease. This sample's time point: newly diagnosed GD, antithyroid drugs for less than 3 months. PBMCs provided the RNA from which the TCR library was made. Through Arm-PCR of CDR3 regions and iRepertoire HTBI primers, TCR beta libraries were built. TCRdb ran MiXCR on the multiplex PCR reads and lists one entry per CDR3 protein. In the table there are 250,000 to 300,000 distinct CDR3 sequences, 18% of which are singletons. This clonotype has ten or more counts. The same specimen was also included in a second study, on T cells in Graves' hyperthyroidism and ophthalmopathy.

The input for sequencing was peripheral blood mononuclear cells (PBMCs), taken at new diagnosis, from a patient treated with antithyroid drugs. This receptor was identified in a woman younger than 45 with Graves disease.

The CDR3: CASSLGPSIGNIQYF. CDR3 DNA sequence: TGCGCCAGCAGCTTGGGGCCATCGATCGGGAACATTCAGTACTTC. The chain links TRBV5-1 to TRBJ2-4, with D uncertain. Germline CDR1 SGHRS, CDR2 YFSETQ. V lost 0 bases, J lost 7 bases, and 14 bases lay in between. The CDR3 sequence is 15 residues long.